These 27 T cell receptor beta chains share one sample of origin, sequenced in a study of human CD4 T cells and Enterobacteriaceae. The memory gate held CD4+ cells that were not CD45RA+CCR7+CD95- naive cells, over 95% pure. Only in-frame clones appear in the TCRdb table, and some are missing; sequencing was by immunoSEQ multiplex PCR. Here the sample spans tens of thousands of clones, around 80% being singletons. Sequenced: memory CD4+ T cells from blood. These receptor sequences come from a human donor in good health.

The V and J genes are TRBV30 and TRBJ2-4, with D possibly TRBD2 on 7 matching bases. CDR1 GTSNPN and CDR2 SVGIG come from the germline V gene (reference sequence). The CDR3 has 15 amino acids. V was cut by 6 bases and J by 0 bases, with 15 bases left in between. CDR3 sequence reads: CACLAGAGAKNIQYF. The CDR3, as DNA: TGTGCCTGCCTGGCGGGGGCTGGAGCCAAAAACATTCAGTACTTC.

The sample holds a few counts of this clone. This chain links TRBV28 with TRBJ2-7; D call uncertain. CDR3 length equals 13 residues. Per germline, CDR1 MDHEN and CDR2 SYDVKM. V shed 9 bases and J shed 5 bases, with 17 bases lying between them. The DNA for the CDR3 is TGTGCCAGTAGTCGGACGGTCTGGGACGAGCAGTACTTC. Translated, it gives CASSRTVWDEQYF.

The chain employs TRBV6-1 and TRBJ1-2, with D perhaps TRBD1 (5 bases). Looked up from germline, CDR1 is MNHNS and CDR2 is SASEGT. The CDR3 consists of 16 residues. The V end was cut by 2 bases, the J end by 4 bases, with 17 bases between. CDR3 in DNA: TGTGCCAGCAGTGAACAACGGGACCCCATGATCTATGGCTACACCTTC. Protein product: CASSEQRDPMIYGYTF.

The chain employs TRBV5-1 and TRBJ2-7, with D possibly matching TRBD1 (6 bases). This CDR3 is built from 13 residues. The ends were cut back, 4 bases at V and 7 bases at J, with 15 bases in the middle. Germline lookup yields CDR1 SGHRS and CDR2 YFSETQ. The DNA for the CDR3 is TGCGCCAGCAGCAAACTACAGGGTTATGAGCAGTACTTC. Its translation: CASSKLQGYEQYF.

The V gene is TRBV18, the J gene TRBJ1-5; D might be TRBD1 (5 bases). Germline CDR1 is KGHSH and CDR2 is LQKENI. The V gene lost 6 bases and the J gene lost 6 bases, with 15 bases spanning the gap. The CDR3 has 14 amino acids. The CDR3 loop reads CASSPDSDVQPQHF. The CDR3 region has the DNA TGTGCCAGCTCTCCCGACAGTGATGTTCAGCCCCAGCATTTT.

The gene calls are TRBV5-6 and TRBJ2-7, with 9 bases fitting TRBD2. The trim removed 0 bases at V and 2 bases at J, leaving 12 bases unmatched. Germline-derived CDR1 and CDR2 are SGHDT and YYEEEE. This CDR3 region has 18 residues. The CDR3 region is CASSLVGSGGKKAYEQYF. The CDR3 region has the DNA TGTGCCAGCAGCTTGGTCGGTAGCGGGGGAAAAAAGGCCTACGAGCAGTACTTC.

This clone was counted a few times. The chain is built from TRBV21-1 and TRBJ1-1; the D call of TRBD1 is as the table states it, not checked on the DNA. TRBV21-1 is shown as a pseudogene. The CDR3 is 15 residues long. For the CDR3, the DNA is TGTGCCAGCAGCCCCCGGGACAGCCCGAACACTGAAGCTTTCTTT. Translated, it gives CASSPRDSPNTEAFF.

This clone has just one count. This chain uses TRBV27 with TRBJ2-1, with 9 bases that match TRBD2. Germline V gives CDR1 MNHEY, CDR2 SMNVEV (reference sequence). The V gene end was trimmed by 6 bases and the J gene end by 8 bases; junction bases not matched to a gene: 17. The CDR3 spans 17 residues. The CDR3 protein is CASRRGDSGSSRDEQFF. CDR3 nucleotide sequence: TGTGCCAGCAGAAGGGGGGATAGCGGGAGCAGCAGGGATGAGCAGTTCTTC.

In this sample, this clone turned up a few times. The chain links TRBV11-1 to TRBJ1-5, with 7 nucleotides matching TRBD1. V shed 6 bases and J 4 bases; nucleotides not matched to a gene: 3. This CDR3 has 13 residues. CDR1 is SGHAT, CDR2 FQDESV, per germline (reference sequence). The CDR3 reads CASSEGANQPQHF. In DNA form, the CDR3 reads TGTGCCAGCAGTGAGGGGGCAAATCAGCCCCAGCATTTT.

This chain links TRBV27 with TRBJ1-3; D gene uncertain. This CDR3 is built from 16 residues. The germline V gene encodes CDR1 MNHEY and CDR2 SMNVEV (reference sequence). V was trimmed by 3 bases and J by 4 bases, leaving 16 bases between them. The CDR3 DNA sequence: TGTGCCAGCAGTTTGACGGGCCCAACTGCCGGAAACACCATATATTTT. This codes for CASSLTGPTAGNTIYF.

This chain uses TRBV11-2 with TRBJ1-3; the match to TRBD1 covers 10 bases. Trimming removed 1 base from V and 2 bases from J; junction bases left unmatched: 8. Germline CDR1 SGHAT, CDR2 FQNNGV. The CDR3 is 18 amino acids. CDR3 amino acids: CASSLALGQGVAGNTIYF. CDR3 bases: TGTGCCAGCAGCTTAGCCCTTGGACAGGGGGTAGCTGGAAACACCATATATTTT.

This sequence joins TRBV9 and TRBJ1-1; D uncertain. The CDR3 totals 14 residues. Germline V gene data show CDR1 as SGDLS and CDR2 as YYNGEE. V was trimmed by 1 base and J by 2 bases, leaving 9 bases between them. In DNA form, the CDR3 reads TGTGCCAGCAGCGTAAATGGCGGTAACACTGAAGCTTTCTTT. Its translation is CASSVNGGNTEAFF.

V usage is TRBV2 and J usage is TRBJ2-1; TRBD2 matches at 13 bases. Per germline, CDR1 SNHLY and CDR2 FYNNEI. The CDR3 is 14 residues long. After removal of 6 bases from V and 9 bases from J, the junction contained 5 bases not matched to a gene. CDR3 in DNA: TGTGCCAGCAGGCGGACTAGCGGGGGTGGTGAGCAGTTCTTC. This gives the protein CASRRTSGGGEQFF.

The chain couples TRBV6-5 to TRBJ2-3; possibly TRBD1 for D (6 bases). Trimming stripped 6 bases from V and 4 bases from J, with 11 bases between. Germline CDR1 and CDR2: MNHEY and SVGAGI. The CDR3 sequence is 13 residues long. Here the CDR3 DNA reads TGTGCCAGCAGATTACAGGGACCAGATACGCAGTATTTT. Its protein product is CASRLQGPDTQYF.

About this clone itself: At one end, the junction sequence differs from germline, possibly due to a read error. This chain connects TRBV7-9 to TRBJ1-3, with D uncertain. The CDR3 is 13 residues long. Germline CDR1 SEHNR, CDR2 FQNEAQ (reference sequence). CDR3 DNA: TGCGGGCCGGGGAGCCTCTCTGGAAACACCATATATTTT. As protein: CGPGSLSGNTIYF.

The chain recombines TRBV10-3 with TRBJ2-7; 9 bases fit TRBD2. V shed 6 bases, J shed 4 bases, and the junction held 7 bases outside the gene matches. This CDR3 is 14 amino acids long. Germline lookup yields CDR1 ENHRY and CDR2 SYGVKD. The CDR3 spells CAISRTSEKYEQYF. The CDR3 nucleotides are TGTGCCATCAGCCGGACTAGCGAGAAATACGAGCAGTACTTC.

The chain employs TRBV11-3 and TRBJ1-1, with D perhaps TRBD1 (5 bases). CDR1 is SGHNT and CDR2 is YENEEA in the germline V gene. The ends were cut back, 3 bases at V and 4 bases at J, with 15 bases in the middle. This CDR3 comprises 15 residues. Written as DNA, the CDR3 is TGTGCCAGCAGCTTTGGGGGGACGGGGAGCACTGAAGCTTTCTTT. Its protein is CASSFGGTGSTEAFF. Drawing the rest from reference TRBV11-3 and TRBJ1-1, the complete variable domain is EAGVVQSPRYKIIEKKQPVAFWCNPISGHNTLYWYLQNLGQGPELLIRYENEEAVDDSQLPKDRFSAERLKGVDSTLKIQPAELGDSAVYLCASSFGGTGSTEAFFGQGTRLTVV.

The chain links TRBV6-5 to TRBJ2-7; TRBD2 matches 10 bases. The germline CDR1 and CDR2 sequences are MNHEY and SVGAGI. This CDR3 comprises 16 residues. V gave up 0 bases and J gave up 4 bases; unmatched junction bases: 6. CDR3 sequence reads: CASSYSGSGRWYEQYF. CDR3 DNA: TGTGCCAGCAGTTACTCAGGTAGCGGGAGGTGGTACGAGCAGTACTTC.

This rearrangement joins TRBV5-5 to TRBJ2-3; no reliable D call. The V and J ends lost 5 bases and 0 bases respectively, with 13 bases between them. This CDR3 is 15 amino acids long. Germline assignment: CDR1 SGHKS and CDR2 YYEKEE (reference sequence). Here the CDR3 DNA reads TGTGCCAGCAGGCCCCAGACGACTAGCACAGATACGCAGTATTTT. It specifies CASRPQTTSTDTQYF.

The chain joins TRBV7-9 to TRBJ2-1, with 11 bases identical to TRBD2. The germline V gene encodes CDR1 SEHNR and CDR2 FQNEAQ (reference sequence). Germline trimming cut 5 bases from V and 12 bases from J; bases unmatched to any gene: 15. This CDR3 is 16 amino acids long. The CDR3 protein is CASSPPRVSGRAGQFF. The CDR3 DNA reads TGTGCCAGCAGCCCACCCAGGGTTAGCGGGAGGGCCGGGCAGTTCTTC.

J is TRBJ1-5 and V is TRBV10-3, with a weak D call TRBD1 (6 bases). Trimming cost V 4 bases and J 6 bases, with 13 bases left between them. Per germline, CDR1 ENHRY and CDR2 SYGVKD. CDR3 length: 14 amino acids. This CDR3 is CAISVAGEGQPQHF. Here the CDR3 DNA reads TGTGCCATCAGTGTAGCAGGGGAAGGTCAGCCCCAGCATTTT.

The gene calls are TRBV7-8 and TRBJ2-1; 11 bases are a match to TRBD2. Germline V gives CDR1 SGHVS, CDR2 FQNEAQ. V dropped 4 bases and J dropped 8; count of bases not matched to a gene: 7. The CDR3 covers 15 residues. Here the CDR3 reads CASSYTSGGIDEQFF. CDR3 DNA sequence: TGTGCCAGCAGCTACACTAGCGGGGGTATCGATGAGCAGTTCTTC.

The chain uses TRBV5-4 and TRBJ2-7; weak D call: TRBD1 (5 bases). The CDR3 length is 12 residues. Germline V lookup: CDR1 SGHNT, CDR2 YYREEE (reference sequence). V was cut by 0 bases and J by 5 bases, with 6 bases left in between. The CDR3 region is CASSLVGDEQYF. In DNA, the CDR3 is TGTGCCAGCAGCTTGGTAGGGGACGAGCAGTACTTC.

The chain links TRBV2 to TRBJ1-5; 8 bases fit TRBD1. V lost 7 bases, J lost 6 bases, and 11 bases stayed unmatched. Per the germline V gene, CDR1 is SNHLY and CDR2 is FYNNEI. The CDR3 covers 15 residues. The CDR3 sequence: CASTSRTGTGQPQHF. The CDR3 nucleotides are TGTGCCAGCACCTCGAGGACAGGGACGGGTCAGCCCCAGCATTTT.

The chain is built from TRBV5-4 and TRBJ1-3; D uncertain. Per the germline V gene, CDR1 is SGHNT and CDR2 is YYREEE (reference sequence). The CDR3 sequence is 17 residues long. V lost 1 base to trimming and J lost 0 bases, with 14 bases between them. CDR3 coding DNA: TGTGCCAGCAGCTTGCGGCGTCTGGGGTTCTCTGGAAACACCATATATTTT. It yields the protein CASSLRRLGFSGNTIYF.

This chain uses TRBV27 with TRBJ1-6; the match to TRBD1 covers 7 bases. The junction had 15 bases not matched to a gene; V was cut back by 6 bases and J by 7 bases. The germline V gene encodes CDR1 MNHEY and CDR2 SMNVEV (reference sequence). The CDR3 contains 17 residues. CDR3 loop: CASRLVRTGTENSPLHF. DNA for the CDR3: TGTGCCAGCAGGTTAGTCCGAACCGGGACAGAAAATTCACCCCTCCACTTT.

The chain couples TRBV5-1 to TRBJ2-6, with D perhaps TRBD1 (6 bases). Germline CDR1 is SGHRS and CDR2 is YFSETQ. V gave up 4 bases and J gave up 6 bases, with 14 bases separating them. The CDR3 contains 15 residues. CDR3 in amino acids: CASSLTGPEANVLTF. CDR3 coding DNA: TGCGCCAGCAGCCTCACAGGGCCTGAGGCCAACGTCCTGACTTTC.